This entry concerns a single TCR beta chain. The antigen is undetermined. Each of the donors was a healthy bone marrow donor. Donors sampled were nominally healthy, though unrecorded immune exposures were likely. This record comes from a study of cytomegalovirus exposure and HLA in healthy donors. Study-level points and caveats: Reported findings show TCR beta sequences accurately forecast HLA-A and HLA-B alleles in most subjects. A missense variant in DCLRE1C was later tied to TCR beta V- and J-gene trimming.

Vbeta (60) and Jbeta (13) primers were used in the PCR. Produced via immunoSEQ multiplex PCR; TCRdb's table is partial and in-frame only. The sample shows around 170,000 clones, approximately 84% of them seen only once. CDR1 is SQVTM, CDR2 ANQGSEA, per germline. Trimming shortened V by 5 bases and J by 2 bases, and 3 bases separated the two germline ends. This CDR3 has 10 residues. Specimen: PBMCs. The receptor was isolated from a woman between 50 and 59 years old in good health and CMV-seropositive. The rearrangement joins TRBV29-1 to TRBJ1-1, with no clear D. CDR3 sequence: CSVLNTEAFF. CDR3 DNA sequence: TGCAGCGTTTTAAACACTGAAGCTTTCTTT.